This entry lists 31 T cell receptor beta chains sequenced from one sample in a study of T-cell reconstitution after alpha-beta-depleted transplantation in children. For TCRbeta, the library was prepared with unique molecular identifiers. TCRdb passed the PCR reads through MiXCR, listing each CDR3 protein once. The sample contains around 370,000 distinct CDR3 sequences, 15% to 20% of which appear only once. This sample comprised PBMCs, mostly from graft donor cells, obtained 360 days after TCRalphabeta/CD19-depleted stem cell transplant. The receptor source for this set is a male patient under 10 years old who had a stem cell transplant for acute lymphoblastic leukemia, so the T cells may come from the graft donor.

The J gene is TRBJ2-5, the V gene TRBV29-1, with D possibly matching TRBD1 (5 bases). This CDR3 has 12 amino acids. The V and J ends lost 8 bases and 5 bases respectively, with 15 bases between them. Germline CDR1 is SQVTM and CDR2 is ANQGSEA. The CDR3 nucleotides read TGCAGCTTCGGACCCCCAGGGGAGACCCAGTACTTC. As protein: CSFGPPGETQYF.

The CDR3 sequence is CSVEDAHPYEQYF. CDR3 nucleotides: TGCAGCGTTGAAGATGCGCACCCCTACGAGCAGTACTTC. V is TRBV29-1 and J is TRBJ2-7; D not certain. The CDR3 is 13 amino acids. V was trimmed by 0 bases and J by 2 bases, leaving 8 bases between them. Germline assignment: CDR1 SQVTM and CDR2 ANQGSEA.

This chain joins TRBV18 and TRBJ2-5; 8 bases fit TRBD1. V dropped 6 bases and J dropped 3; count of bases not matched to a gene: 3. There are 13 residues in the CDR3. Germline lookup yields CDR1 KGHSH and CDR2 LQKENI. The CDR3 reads CASSPTGEETQYF. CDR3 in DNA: TGTGCCAGCTCTCCGACAGGGGAAGAGACCCAGTACTTC.

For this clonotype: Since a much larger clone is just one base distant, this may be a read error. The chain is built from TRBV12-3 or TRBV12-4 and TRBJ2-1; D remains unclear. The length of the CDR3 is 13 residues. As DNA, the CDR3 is TGTGGCAGCGCCCCCCTGGCACACAATGAGCAGTTCTTC. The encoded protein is CGSAPLAHNEQFF.

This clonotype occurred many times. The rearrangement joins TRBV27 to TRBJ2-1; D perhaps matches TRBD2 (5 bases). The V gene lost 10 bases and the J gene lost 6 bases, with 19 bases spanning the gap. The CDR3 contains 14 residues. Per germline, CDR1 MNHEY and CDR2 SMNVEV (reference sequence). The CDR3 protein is CATKGVVGSNEQFF. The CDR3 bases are TGTGCCACCAAGGGAGTAGTAGGGTCCAATGAGCAGTTCTTC.

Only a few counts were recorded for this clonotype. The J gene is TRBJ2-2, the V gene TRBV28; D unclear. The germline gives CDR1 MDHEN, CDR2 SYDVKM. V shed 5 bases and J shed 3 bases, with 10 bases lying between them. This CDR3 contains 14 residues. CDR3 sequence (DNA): TGTGCCAGCAGTCCACCTCGGTACACCGGGGAGCTGTTTTTT. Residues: CASSPPRYTGELFF.

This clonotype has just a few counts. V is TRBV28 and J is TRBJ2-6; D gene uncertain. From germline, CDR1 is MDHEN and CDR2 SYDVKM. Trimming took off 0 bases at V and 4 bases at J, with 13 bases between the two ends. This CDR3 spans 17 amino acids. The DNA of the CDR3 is TGTGCCAGCAGTTTATGGTCCTCACCCACAGGGGCCAACGTCCTGACTTTC. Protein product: CASSLWSSPTGANVLTF.

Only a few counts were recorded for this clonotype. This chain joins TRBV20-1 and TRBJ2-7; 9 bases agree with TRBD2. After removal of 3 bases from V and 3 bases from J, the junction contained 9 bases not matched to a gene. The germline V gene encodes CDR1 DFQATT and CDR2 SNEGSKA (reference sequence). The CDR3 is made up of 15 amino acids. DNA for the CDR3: TGCAGTGCTAGCCCTCCCGGACTAGCGAACTACGAGCAGTACTTC. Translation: CSASPPGLANYEQYF.

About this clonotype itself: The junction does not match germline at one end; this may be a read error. The CDR3 is CATSQDSQGLTGYTF. CDR3 coding DNA: TGCGCCACCAGCCAAGATTCACAGGGGTTAACGGGCTACACCTTC. The J gene is TRBJ1-2, the V gene TRBV4-1, with 7 bases matching TRBD1. Germline-derived CDR1 and CDR2 are MGHRA and YSYEKL. The CDR3 loop spans 15 amino acids.

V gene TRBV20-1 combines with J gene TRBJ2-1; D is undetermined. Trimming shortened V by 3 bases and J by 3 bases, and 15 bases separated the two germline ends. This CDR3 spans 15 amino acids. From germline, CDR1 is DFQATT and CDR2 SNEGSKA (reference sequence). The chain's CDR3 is CSASPSVKGYNEQFF. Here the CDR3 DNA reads TGCAGTGCTAGTCCGTCGGTAAAGGGCTACAATGAGCAGTTCTTC.

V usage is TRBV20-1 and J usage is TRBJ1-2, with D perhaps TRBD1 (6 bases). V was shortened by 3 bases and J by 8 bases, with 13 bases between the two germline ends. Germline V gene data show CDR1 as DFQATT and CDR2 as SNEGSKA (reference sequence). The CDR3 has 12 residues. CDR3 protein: CSARGGQPGYTF. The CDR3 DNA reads TGCAGTGCTAGGGGTGGACAGCCGGGCTACACCTTC.

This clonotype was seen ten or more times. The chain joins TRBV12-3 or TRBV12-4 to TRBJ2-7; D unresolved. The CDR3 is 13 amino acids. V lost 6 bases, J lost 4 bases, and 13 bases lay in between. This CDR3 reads CASSHGSGYEQYF. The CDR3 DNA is TGTGCCAGCAGCCACGGGTCCGGTTACGAGCAGTACTTC.

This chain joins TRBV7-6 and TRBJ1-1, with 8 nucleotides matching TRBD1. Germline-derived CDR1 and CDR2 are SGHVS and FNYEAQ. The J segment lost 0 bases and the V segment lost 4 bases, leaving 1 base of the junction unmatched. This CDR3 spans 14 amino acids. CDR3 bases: TGTGCCAGCAGCTCGGGACAGGTGAACACTGAAGCTTTCTTT. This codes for CASSSGQVNTEAFF.

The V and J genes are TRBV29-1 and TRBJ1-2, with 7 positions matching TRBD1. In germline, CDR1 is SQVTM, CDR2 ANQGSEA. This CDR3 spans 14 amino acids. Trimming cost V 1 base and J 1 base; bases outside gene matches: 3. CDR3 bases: TGCAGCGTTGAAGGGAACAGGGGTAACTATGGCTACACCTTC. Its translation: CSVEGNRGNYGYTF.

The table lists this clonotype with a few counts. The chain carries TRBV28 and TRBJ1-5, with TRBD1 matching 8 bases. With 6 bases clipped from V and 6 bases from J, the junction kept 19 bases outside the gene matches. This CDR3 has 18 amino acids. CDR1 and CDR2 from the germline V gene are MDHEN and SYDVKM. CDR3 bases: TGTGCCAGCAGATACCCTCGGTTGGGCAGGGGGCCGGGTCAGCCCCAGCATTTT. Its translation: CASRYPRLGRGPGQPQHF.

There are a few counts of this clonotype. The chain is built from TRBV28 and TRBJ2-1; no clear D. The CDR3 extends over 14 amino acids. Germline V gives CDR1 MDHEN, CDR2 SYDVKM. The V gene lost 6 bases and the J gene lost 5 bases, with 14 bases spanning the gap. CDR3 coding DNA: TGTGCCAGCAGCCCCCCTGGCTTCGACAATGAGCAGTTCTTC. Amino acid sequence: CASSPPGFDNEQFF.

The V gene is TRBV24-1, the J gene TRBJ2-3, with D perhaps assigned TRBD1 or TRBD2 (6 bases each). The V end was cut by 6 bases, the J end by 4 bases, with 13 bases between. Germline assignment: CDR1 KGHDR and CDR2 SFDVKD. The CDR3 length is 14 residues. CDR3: CATSPQGGADTQYF. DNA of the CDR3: TGTGCCACCAGTCCACAGGGAGGCGCAGATACGCAGTATTTT.

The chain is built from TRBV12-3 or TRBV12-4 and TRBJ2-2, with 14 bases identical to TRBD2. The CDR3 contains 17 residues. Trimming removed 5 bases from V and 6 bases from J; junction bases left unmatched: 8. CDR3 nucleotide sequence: TGTGCCAGCAGTCCAGGGGCGGGACTAGCGGGAGCCGGGGAGCTGTTTTTT. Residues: CASSPGAGLAGAGELFF.

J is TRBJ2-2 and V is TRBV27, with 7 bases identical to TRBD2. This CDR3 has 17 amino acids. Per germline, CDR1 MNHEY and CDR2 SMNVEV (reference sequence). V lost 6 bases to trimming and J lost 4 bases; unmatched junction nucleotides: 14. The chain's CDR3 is CASRRAWGGQATGELFF. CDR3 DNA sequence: TGTGCCAGCAGACGGGCATGGGGAGGGCAGGCCACCGGGGAGCTGTTTTTT.

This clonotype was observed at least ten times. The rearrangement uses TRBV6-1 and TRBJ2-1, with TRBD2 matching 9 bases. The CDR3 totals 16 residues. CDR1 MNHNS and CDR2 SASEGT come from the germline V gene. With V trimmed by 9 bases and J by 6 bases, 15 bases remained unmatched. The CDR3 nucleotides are TGTGCCAGTCGCCCTAGGCGGGAGGGCCAGGGCAATGAGCAGTTCTTC. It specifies CASRPRREGQGNEQFF.

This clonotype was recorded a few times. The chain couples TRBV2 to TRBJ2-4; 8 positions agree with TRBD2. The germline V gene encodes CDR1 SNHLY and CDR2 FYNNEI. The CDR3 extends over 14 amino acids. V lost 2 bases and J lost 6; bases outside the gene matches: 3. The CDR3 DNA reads TGTGCCAGCAGTGAACGGCTAGCGGGAAACATTCAGTACTTC. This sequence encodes CASSERLAGNIQYF.

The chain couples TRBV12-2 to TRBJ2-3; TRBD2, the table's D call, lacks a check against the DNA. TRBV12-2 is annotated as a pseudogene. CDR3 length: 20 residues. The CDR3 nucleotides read TGTGCAAGTCGCCCCGAGACTACTAGCGGAGAGGAACCTAGGACAGATACGCAGTATTTT. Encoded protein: CASRPETTSGEEPRTDTQYF.

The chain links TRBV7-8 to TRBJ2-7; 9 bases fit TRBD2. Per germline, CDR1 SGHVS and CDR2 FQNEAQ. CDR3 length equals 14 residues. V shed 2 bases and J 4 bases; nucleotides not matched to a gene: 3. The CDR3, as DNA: TGTGCCAGCAGCTTAAATAGCGGGAGATACGAGCAGTACTTC. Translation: CASSLNSGRYEQYF. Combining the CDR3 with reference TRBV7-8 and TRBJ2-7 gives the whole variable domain GAGVSQSPRYKVAKRGQDVALRCDPISGHVSLFWYQQALGQGPEFLTYFQNEAQLDKSGLPSDRFFAERPEGSVSTLKIQRTQQEDSAVYLCASSLNSGRYEQYFGPGTRLTVT.

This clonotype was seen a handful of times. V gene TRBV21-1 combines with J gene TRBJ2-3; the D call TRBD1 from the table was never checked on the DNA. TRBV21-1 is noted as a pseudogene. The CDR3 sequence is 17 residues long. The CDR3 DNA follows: TGTGCCAGCAGCCAGGGGGGAGCGATACAAGTCACAGATACGCAGTATTTT. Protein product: CASSQGGAIQVTDTQYF.

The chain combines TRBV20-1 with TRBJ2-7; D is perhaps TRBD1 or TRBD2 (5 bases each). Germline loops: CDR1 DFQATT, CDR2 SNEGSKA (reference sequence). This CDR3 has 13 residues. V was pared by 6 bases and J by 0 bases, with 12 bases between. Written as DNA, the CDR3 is TGCAGTGCCCGGGACGCGAGCTCCTACGAGCAGTACTTC. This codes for CSARDASSYEQYF.

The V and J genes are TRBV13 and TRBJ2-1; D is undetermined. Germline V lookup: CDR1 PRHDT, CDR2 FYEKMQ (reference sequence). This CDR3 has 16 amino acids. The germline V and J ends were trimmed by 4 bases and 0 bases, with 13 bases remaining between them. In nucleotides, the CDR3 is TGTGCCAGCAGCTCAACCCTGCCGAGCTCCTACAATGAGCAGTTCTTC. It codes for CASSSTLPSSYNEQFF. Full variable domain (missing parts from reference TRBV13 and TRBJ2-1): AAGVIQSPRHLIKEKRETATLKCYPIPRHDTVYWYQQGPGQDPQFLISFYEKMQSDKGSIPDRFSAQQFSDYHSELNMSSLELGDSALYFCASSSTLPSSYNEQFFGPGTRLTVL.

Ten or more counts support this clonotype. The CDR3 DNA reads as TGCAGCGTTGAACAGCACACCGGGGAGCTGTTTTTT. Its translation is CSVEQHTGELFF. The chain recombines TRBV29-1 with TRBJ2-2; D unclear. The germline gives CDR1 SQVTM, CDR2 ANQGSEA. This CDR3 is 12 amino acids long. Trimming took off 2 bases at V and 3 bases at J, with 4 bases between the two ends.

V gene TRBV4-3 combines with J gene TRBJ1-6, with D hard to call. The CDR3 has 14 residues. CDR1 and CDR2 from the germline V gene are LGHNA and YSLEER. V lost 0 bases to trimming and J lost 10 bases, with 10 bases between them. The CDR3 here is CASSQERVGSPLHF. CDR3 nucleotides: TGCGCCAGCAGCCAAGAGAGGGTCGGCTCACCCCTCCACTTT.

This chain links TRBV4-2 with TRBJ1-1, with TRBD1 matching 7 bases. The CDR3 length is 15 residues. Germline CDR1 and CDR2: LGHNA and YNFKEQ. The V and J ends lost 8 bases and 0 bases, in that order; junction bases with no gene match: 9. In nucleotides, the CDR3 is TGTGCCAGCCGTCGCAGGGGGGACCTGAACACTGAAGCTTTCTTT. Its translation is CASRRRGDLNTEAFF.

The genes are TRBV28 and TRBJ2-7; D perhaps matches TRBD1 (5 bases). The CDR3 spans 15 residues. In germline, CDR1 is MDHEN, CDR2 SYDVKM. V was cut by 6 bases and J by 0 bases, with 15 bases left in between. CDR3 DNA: TGTGCCAGCAGCCAGGGCGCCTTTAGCTCCTACGAGCAGTACTTC. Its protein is CASSQGAFSSYEQYF. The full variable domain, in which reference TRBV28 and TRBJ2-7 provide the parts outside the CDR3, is DVKVTQSSRYLVKRTGEKVFLECVQDMDHENMFWYRQDPGLGLRLIYFSYDVKMKEKGDIPEGYSVSREKKERFSLILESASTNQTSMYLCASSQGAFSSYEQYFGPGTRLTVT.

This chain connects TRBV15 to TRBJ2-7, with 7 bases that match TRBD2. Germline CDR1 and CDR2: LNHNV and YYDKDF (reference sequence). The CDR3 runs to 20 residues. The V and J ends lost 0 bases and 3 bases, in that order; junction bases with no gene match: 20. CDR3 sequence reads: CATSRDTLGPSGTMRYEQYF. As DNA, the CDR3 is TGTGCCACCAGCAGAGATACCCTAGGGCCCTCCGGGACTATGCGCTACGAGCAGTACTTC.